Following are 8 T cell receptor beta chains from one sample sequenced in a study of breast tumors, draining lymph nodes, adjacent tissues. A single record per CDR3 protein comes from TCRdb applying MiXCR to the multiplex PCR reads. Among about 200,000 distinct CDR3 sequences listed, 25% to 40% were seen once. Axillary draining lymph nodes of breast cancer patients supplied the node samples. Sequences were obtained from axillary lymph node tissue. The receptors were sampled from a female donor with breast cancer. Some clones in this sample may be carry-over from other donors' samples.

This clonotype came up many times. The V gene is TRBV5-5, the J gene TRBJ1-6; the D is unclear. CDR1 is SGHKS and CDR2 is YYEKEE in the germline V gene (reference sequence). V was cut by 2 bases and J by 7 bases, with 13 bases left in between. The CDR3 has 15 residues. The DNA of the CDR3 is TGTGCCAGCAGCTTCGCCCCAGACACAAATTCACCCCTCCACTTT. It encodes CASSFAPDTNSPLHF. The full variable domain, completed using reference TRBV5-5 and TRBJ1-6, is DAGVTQSPTHLIKTRGQQVTLRCSPISGHKSVSWYQQVLGQGPQFIFQYYEKEERGRGNFPDRFSARQFPNYSSELNVNALLLGDSALYLCASSFAPDTNSPLHFGNGTRLTVT.

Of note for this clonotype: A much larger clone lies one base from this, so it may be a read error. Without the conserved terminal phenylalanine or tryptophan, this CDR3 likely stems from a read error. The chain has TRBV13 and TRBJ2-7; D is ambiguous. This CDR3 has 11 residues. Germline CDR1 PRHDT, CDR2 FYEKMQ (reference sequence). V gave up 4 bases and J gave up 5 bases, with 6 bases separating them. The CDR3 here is CASSSRHEQYL. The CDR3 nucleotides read TGTGCCAGCAGCTCCCGCCACGAGCAGTACCTC.

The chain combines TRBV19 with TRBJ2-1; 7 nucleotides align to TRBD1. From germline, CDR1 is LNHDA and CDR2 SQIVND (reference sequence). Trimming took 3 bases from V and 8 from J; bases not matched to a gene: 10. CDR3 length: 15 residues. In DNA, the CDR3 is TGTGCCAGTAGTATCACCGGACAGGCCAGAGATGAGCAGTTCTTC. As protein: CASSITGQARDEQFF.

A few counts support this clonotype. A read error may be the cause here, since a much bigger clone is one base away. CDR3 amino acids: CASSATPLNDQFF. The DNA of the CDR3 is TGCGCCAGCAGCGCCACCCCCCTCAATGACCAGTTCTTC. J is TRBJ2-1 and V is TRBV5-1; D unresolved. There are 13 residues in the CDR3. Germline loops: CDR1 SGHRS, CDR2 YFSETQ.

As DNA, the CDR3 is TGTGCCAGCAGTTACTCGTCGACAGGGGGTAAACACACTGAAGCTTTCTTT. It yields the protein CASSYSSTGGKHTEAFF. The V call is TRBV6-5, the J call TRBJ1-1, with 9 bases identical to TRBD1. The CDR3 is 17 amino acids. The junction had 8 bases not matched to a gene; V was cut back by 0 bases and J by 3 bases. Per germline, CDR1 MNHEY and CDR2 SVGAGI.

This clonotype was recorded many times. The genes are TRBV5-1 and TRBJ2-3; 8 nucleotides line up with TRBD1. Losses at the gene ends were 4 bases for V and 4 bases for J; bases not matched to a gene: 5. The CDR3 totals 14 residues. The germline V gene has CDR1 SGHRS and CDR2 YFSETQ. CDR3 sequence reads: CASSPDRGPDTQYF. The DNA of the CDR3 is TGCGCCAGCAGCCCTGACAGGGGTCCAGATACGCAGTATTTT.

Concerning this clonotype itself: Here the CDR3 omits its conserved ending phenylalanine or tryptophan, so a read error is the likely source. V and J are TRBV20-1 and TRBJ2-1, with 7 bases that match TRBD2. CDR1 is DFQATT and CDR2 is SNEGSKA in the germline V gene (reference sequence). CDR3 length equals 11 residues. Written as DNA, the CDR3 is TGCGGTGCTCCCCGGGGGGATGAGCAGTTCCTC. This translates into CGAPRGDEQFL.

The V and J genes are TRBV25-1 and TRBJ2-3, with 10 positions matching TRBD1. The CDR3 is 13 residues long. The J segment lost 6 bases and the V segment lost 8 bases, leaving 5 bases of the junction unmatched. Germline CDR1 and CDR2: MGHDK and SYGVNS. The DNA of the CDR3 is TGTGCCAGCGGACAGGGGGGCTTCGATACGCAGTATTTT. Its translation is CASGQGGFDTQYF.